This TCR beta chain is drawn from a study of blood T cell repertoires in COVID-19 (dated by TCRdb to the early 2020s). For context, the study as a whole: Collaborator samples came from the United States, Italy and Spain and covered acute and convalescent phases of COVID-19. Samples came from the ongoing ImmuneRACE study (first 160 participants) plus 1,254 subjects from 6 global collaborators. Where available, HLA class I and class II types were obtained from metadata supplied by the sample provider rather than from assay-based typing. The repertoires were made available in a free public database intended to serve as a resource for research on the immune response to SARS-CoV-2. A de-identified subject ID, COVID-19 status, age in years and sex were almost always included in the sample metadata. The prospective study material was composed of cDNA or gDNA derived from T cells, B-cell-depleted T cells, or PBMCs. Subjects who had been exposed to COVID-19, were actively infected with it, or had recovered from it provided the deeply sampled blood TCRbeta repertoires that made up the dataset. Overall study results and their limits: Clinical and demographic metadata were provided uncurated, with the amount varying by source and participant.

TCRbeta CDR3 regions were amplified from genomic DNA using the immunoSEQ Assay, a bias-controlled multiplex PCR. In the paper's pipeline: Nucleated cell counts per sample were estimated from amplification of reference gene primers within the assay. Sequence reads were collapsed and filtered to measure the absolute abundance of every unique TCRbeta CDR3 rearrangement. For each sample, productive Simpson clonality was calculated as the square root of Simpson's diversity index over productive rearrangements. Here the immuneACCESS table is served through TCRdb, limited to in-frame sequences with V and J called. Missing clones are a known gap in these copies; in checked studies unresolved V genes cover under half, and the rest lacks a known reason. V and J calls and clone size follow that table, whereas D and trimming were derived from the DNA. Within this sample are about 100,000 clones, with roughly 79% of them counted one time only. The ten largest account for more than 4% of the sample.

In Seattle, one collaborating source enrolled patients while the infection was active and tracked those patients longitudinally over the course of disease. Collaborating institutions collected whole blood in K2EDTA tubes following their own protocols. Collaborator samples were shipped for TCRbeta analysis as frozen whole blood, isolated PBMCs, or DNA extracted from either sample type. A remark on this clone: Its antigen is unknown. Per-base quality was not reported, and no clone a single base away is much larger than it.

The sequenced sample consisted of peripheral blood. The sequence was collected from a man older than 75 with COVID-19, enrolled during active disease.

The nucleotide sequence is given as TGTGCCAGCAGTGAGGTGACTACGGAGACCCAGTACTTC. Its translation is CASSEVTTETQYF. The rearranged segments are TRBV2 and TRBJ2-5; the D gene is possibly TRBD2, with 5 bases matching. Taken from cysteine to phenylalanine, the CDR3 has 13 residues. This entry keeps only the CDR3 DNA: 39 bases, framed from base 1. CDR1 and CDR2 are drawn from the germline V gene: SNHLY, FYNNEI. The junction shows trimming of 3 bases on V and 5 bases on J, plus 10 bases between the germline ends.